These 13 T cell receptor beta chains were sequenced from one sample in a study of T cell responses to AZD1222 COVID-19 vaccine. Sequencing was performed with immunoSEQ multiplex PCR; in TCRdb, only in-frame clones are kept and a portion is missing. The table shows 150,000 or so clones, with around 85% occurring only once. The specimen comprised peripheral blood, sampled on day 0 of MenACWY control vaccination. The receptors come from an adult in good health.

The chain couples TRBV5-4 to TRBJ2-5, with 9 bases identical to TRBD2. Germline CDR1 SGHNT, CDR2 YYREEE (reference sequence). CDR3 length: 15 amino acids. Trimming cost V 5 bases and J 2 bases; bases outside gene matches: 7. CDR3 in DNA: TGTGCCAGCAGGTCTCGCGGGGGGGGGCAAGAGACCCAGTACTTC. Protein product: CASRSRGGGQETQYF. Based on the CDR3 plus reference TRBV5-4 and TRBJ2-5, the full variable domain is ETGVTQSPTHLIKTRGQQVTLRCSSQSGHNTVSWYQQALGQGPQFIFQYYREEENGRGNFPPRFSGLQFPNYSSELNVNALELDDSALYLCASRSRGGGQETQYFGPGTRLLVL.

The CDR3 reads CASSSQTSGRVSSYNEQFF. As DNA, the CDR3 is TGTGCCAGCAGCTCCCAGACTAGCGGGAGGGTTAGCTCCTACAATGAGCAGTTCTTC. The J gene is TRBJ2-1, the V gene TRBV7-8; 14 nucleotides match TRBD2. With 4 bases clipped from V and 0 bases from J, the junction kept 8 bases outside the gene matches. This CDR3 region has 19 residues. Germline CDR1 and CDR2: SGHVS and FQNEAQ.

The chain carries TRBV9 and TRBJ1-2; no clear D. Per the germline V gene, CDR1 is SGDLS and CDR2 is YYNGEE. The V end was cut by 0 bases, the J end by 2 bases, with 2 bases between. The CDR3 has 12 residues. The CDR3 coding sequence is TGTGCCAGCAGCGTAGAAAACTATGGCTACACCTTC. This gives the protein CASSVENYGYTF. Full variable domain (remainder filled in from reference TRBV9 and TRBJ1-2): DSGVTQTPKHLITATGQRVTLRCSPRSGDLSVYWYQQSLDQGLQFLIQYYNGEERAKGNILERFSAQQFPDLHSELNLSSLELGDSALYFCASSVENYGYTFGSGTRLTVV.

V usage is TRBV14 and J usage is TRBJ1-5; unclear D gene. V dropped 7 bases and J dropped 1 base, with 11 bases sitting between them. The CDR3 contains 14 residues. Germline V gene sequence: CDR1 SGHDN, CDR2 FVKESK. CDR3 sequence: CASIGPWSNQPQHF. CDR3 DNA sequence: TGTGCCAGCATTGGGCCCTGGAGCAATCAGCCCCAGCATTTT. The full variable domain, with the rest looked up from reference TRBV14 and TRBJ1-5, is EAGVTQFPSHSVIEKGQTVTLRCDPISGHDNLYWYRRVMGKEIKFLLHFVKESKQDESGMPNNRFLAERTGGTYSTLKVQPAELEDSGVYFCASIGPWSNQPQHFGDGTRLSIL.

V and J are TRBV2 and TRBJ1-2; 7 nucleotides match TRBD1. The CDR3 has 13 residues. Trimming at V came to 4 bases and at J to 4 bases, leaving 3 bases not matched to a gene. CDR1 is SNHLY and CDR2 is FYNNEI in the germline V gene. The CDR3, as DNA: TGTGCCAGCAGTGGGACAGGAGGCTATGGCTACACCTTC. Encoded protein: CASSGTGGYGYTF.

The V gene is TRBV6-5, the J gene TRBJ1-1, with D perhaps TRBD1 (5 bases). The germline V gene encodes CDR1 MNHEY and CDR2 SVGAGI. V shed 4 bases and J shed 0 bases, with 12 bases lying between them. This CDR3 region has 15 residues. The CDR3 nucleotides read TGTGCCAGCAGTTCCACCGGACACATGAACACTGAAGCTTTCTTT. Translated, it gives CASSSTGHMNTEAFF.

The DNA for the CDR3 is TGTGCCAGCAGCTGGATGGGCTACACCTTC. It codes for CASSWMGYTF. The chain joins TRBV28 to TRBJ1-2, with D hard to call. The germline V and J ends were trimmed by 6 bases and 8 bases, with 7 bases remaining between them. CDR1 is MDHEN and CDR2 is SYDVKM in the germline V gene. The CDR3 length is 10 residues.

The gene calls are TRBV5-1 and TRBJ1-1, with 8 bases that match TRBD1. V shed 7 bases, J shed 5 bases, and the junction held 19 bases outside the gene matches. CDR3 length equals 17 residues. Per germline, CDR1 SGHRS and CDR2 YFSETQ. DNA of the CDR3: TGCGCCAGCTCCCAGTCCAACCTTCAGGGGGCTGGAACTGAAGCTTTCTTT. The encoded protein is CASSQSNLQGAGTEAFF.

This clone has just a few counts. This rearrangement joins TRBV30 to TRBJ1-2; D unresolved. The germline CDR1 and CDR2 sequences are GTSNPN and SVGIG (reference sequence). This CDR3 region has 14 residues. The V gene lost 1 base and the J gene lost 0 bases, with 9 bases spanning the gap. The CDR3: CAWSAGSANYGYTF. The CDR3 DNA follows: TGTGCCTGGAGTGCGGGGAGTGCTAACTATGGCTACACCTTC.

The gene calls are TRBV6-5 and TRBJ1-3; 9 nucleotides match TRBD1. The CDR3 consists of 14 residues. V shed 6 bases and J 8 bases; nucleotides not matched to a gene: 8. The germline CDR1 and CDR2 sequences are MNHEY and SVGAGI. CDR3 sequence reads: CASSRGTGRDTIYF. CDR3 DNA sequence: TGTGCCAGCAGCAGAGGGACAGGGAGGGACACCATATATTTT.

This rearrangement joins TRBV18 to TRBJ2-7, with TRBD1 matching 9 bases. This CDR3 has 14 residues. Germline lookup yields CDR1 KGHSH and CDR2 LQKENI. V was clipped by 2 bases and J by 10 bases; unmatched bases: 9. The DNA of the CDR3 is TGTGCCAGCTCACCAAGACCGACAGGGGGGAACCAGTACGTC. This sequence encodes CASSPRPTGGNQYV.

The chain couples TRBV6-2 or TRBV6-3 to TRBJ2-7; unclear D gene. Germline-derived CDR1 and CDR2 are MNHEY and SVGEGT. Between the trimmed V and J ends, which lost 5 bases and 0 bases, there was a span of 8 bases. CDR3 length: 13 residues. CDR3 sequence: CASSPSLSYEQYF. Written as DNA, the CDR3 is TGTGCCAGCAGTCCATCCCTCTCCTACGAGCAGTACTTC.

The chain is built from TRBV24-1 and TRBJ2-7; D tentatively fits TRBD1 or TRBD2 (5 bases each). The CDR3 consists of 15 residues. Trimming shortened V by 9 bases and J by 1 base, and 18 bases separated the two germline ends. Germline CDR1 and CDR2: KGHDR and SFDVKD. CDR3 protein: CATPSRRGPSYEQYF. As DNA, the CDR3 is TGTGCCACCCCAAGTAGACGGGGACCTTCCTACGAGCAGTACTTC.